The 6 T cell receptor beta chains given below trace back to one sample, sequenced in a study of human T cells and chemical hapten exposure. Time point meaning: patch test 2, 6 weeks after DPC sensitization. The treatment here: therapeutic diphenylcyclopropenone sensitization with weekly scalp DPC. TCRdb re-analysed the RACE reads in MiXCR, keeping a single row per CDR3 protein. The sample has about 54,000 distinct CDR3 sequences; 7.5% to 10% are singletons. The sample here was whole blood, taken in connection with sensitization to the hapten diphenylcyclopropenone (DPC). These receptors were collected from a woman between 45 and 65 years old with alopecia areata. Some clones in this sample may be carry-over from other donors' samples.

The chain couples TRBV5-5 to TRBJ2-1; 7 bases align to TRBD2. The germline V gene has CDR1 SGHKS and CDR2 YYEKEE (reference sequence). The CDR3 extends over 15 amino acids. The trim removed 1 base at V and 7 bases at J, leaving 8 bases unmatched. As DNA, the CDR3 is TGTGCCAGCAGCTTGCTAATCACGGGGGGAAATGAGCAGTTCTTC. Translated, it gives CASSLLITGGNEQFF.

This clonotype was counted only a few times. This sequence joins TRBV12-3 or TRBV12-4 and TRBJ2-6; 9 bases align to TRBD1. The CDR3 consists of 17 residues. V shed 1 base and J 2 bases; nucleotides not matched to a gene: 3. This CDR3 is CASSLGWDRAGANVLTF. The CDR3 coding sequence is TGTGCCAGCAGTTTAGGATGGGACAGGGCTGGGGCCAACGTCCTGACTTTC.

The chain carries TRBV12-3 or TRBV12-4 and TRBJ1-2, with 12 positions matching TRBD1. The CDR3 is 15 amino acids. The J segment lost 4 bases and the V segment lost 5 bases, leaving 5 bases of the junction unmatched. The CDR3: CASSPGTGGGYGYTF. In DNA, the CDR3 is TGTGCCAGCAGTCCGGGGACAGGGGGCGGCTATGGCTACACCTTC.

In its sample, this clonotype was seen a few times. The chain joins TRBV28 to TRBJ2-7; the D gene is possibly TRBD1 (7 bases). Germline V gene lookup returns CDR1 MDHEN and CDR2 SYDVKM. The CDR3 contains 14 residues. V lost 4 bases and J 3 bases, leaving 13 bases between the germline ends. Here the CDR3 reads CASSYGGQSYEQYF. CDR3 DNA sequence: TGTGCCAGCAGTTACGGGGGACAGAGCTACGAGCAGTACTTC.

The gene calls are TRBV27 and TRBJ1-5; 8 bases map to TRBD1. This CDR3 has 16 residues. Germline CDR1 is MNHEY and CDR2 is SMNVEV (reference sequence). J was trimmed by 5 bases and V by 6 bases; bases with no gene match: 12. Here the CDR3 DNA reads TGTGCCAGCAGCCGAAGGCCTTTGGACAGGGATCAGCCCCAGCATTTT. Encoded protein: CASSRRPLDRDQPQHF.

Here the CDR3 DNA reads TGTGCCAGCAGTTACCAACGGACCTACGAGCAGTACTTC. It encodes CASSYQRTYEQYF. The chain recombines TRBV6-6 with TRBJ2-7, with D uncertain. Germline assignment: CDR1 MNHNY and CDR2 SVGAGI (reference sequence). V lost 2 bases to trimming and J lost 2 bases, with 7 bases between them. The CDR3 is made up of 13 amino acids.